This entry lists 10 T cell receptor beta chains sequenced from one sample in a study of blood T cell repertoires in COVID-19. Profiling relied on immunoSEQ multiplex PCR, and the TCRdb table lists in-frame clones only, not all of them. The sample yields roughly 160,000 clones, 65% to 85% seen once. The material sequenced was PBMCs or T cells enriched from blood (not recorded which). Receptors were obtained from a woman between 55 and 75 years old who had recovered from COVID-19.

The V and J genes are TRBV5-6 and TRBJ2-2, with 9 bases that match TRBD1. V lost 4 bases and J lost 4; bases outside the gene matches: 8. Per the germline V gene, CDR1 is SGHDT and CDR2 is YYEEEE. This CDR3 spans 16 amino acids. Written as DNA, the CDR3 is TGTGCCAGCAGCCTGCCGGGACAGGGAGGCACCGGGGAGCTGTTTTTT. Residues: CASSLPGQGGTGELFF. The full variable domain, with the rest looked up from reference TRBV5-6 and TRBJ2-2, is DAGVTQSPTHLIKTRGQQVTLRCSPKSGHDTVSWYQQALGQGPQFIFQYYEEEERQRGNFPDRFSGHQFPNYSSELNVNALLLGDSALYLCASSLPGQGGTGELFFGEGSRLTVL.

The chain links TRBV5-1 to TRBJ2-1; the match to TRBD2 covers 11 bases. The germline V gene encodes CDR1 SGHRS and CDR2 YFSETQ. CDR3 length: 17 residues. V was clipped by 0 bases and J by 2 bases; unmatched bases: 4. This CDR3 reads CASSLGTSGYPYNEQFF. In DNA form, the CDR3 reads TGCGCCAGCAGCTTGGGGACTAGCGGGTACCCCTACAATGAGCAGTTCTTC.

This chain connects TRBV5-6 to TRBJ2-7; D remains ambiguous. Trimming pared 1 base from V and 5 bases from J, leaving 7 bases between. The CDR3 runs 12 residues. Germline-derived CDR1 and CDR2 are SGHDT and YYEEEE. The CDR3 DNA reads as TGTGCCAGCAGCTTGAATATCGACGAGCAGTACTTC. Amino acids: CASSLNIDEQYF.

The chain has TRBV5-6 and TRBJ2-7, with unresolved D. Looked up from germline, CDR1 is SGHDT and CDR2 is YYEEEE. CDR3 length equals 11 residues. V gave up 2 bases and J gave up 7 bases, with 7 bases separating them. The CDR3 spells CASSFFREQYF. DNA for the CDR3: TGTGCCAGCAGCTTTTTCCGGGAGCAGTACTTC.

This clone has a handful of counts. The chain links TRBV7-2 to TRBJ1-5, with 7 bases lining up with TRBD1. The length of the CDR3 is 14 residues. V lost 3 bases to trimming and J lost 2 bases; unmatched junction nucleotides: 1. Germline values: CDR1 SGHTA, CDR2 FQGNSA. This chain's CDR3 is CASSFDRGNQPQHF. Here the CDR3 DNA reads TGTGCCAGCAGCTTCGACAGGGGCAATCAGCCCCAGCATTTT.

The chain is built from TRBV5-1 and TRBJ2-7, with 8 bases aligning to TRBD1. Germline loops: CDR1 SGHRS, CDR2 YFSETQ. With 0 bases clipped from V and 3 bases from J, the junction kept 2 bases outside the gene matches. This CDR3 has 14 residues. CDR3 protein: CASSLEGQDYEQYF. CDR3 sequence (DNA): TGCGCCAGCAGCTTGGAGGGACAGGACTACGAGCAGTACTTC.

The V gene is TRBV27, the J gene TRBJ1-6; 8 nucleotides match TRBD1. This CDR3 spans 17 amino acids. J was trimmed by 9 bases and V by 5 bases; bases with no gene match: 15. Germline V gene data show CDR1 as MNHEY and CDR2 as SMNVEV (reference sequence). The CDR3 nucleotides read TGTGCCAGCAGTCTCACTACTACCGGGACAGGTACTTCACCCCTCCACTTT. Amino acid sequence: CASSLTTTGTGTSPLHF.

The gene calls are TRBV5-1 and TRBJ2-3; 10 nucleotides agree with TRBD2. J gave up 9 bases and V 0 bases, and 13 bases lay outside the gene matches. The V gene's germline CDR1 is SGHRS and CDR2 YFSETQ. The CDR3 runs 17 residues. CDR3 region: CASSLGASGGLVDTQYF. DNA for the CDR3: TGCGCCAGCAGCTTGGGGGCTAGCGGGGGTTTGGTGGACACGCAGTATTTT.

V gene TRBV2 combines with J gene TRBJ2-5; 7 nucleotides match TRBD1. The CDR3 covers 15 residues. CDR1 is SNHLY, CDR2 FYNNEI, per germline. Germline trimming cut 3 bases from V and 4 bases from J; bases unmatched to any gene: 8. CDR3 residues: CASSDRGQAGETQYF. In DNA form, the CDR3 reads TGTGCCAGCAGTGATCGCGGACAGGCGGGAGAGACCCAGTACTTC.

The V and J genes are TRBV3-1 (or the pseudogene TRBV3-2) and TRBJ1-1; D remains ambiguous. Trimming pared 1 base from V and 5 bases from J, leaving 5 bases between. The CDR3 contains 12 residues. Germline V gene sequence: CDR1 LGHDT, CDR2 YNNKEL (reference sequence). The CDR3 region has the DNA TGTGCCAGCAGCCAAGCGTTGACTGAAGCTTTCTTT. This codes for CASSQALTEAFF.